The clone carrying this TCR beta chain was counted many times. Its specificity is not known. Clones were read by immunoSEQ multiplex PCR, and TCRdb kept only the in-frame ones, dropping some. Reported are fewer than 35,000 clones, none seen only once; the ten largest carry under 5.5%. The source of the sample is a study of T cells after posttransplantation cyclophosphamide. General study findings and limits: Blood and skin or GI T cell repertoires showed limited TRB overlap. Donor-recipient repertoire similarity was low at 1-2 months, rising over year one.

The receptor's source is a woman in her thirties in good health and a related stem cell transplant donor. Sample: PBMCs.

CDR3: CASSLESGRGHYEQYF. The DNA for the CDR3 is TGTGCCAGCAGCTTAGAATCAGGCAGGGGGCACTACGAGCAGTACTTC. V usage is TRBV7-6 and J usage is TRBJ2-7, with 8 bases fitting TRBD1. The ends lost 1 base at V and 3 bases at J; junction bases unmatched: 8. Germline V gene lookup returns CDR1 SGHVS and CDR2 FNYEAQ. The CDR3 spans 16 residues.